The clone carrying this T cell receptor beta chain has more than one count but fewer than ten. Its target is not known. TCRdb reprocessed the RT-PCR reads with MiXCR, giving one entry per CDR3 protein. The sample has roughly 290,000 distinct CDR3 sequences; 20% to 25% are singletons. Trimming took off 5 bases at V and 6 bases at J, with 14 bases between the two ends. CDR3 length: 14 residues. Germline V CDR1 and CDR2: SGHTA, FQGNSA. These data belong to a study of response to subunit inactivated influenza vaccine. Study-level results: It was the authors' suggestion that each seasonal influenza vaccination recruits few new T cells.

Here the sequenced sample was PBMCs from blood, taken about 20 months after vaccination. The chain carries TRBV7-2 and TRBJ2-4; D perhaps matches TRBD1 (6 bases). The origin of this receptor is a man between 50 and 69 years old who received an inactivated influenza vaccine. CDR3 region: CASSIYRAANIQYF. In nucleotides, the CDR3 is TGTGCCAGCAGCATTTACAGGGCGGCAAACATTCAGTACTTC.